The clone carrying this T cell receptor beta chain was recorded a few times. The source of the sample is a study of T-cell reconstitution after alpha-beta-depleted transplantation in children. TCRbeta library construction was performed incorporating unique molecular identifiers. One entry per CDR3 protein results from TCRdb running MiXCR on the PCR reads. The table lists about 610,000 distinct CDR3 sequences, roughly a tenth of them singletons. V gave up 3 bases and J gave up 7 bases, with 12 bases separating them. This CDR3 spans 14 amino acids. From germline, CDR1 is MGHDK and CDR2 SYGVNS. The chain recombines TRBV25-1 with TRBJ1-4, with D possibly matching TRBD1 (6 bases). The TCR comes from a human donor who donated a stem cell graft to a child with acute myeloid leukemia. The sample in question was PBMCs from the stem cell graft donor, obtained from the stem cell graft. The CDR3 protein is CASSDRAGAEKLFF. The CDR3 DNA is TGTGCCAGCAGTGATAGGGCAGGGGCTGAAAAACTGTTTTTT.